This is a list of T cell receptor beta chains from one sample in a study of blood T cell repertoires in COVID-19. The protocol was immunoSEQ multiplex PCR, while the TCRdb copy is restricted to in-frame clones and leaves out a portion. Of 150,000 or so clones in the sample, approximately 79% were seen once. Sequences were obtained from peripheral blood. The receptor set was obtained from a woman aged 40 to 55 with COVID-19, enrolled during active disease. Both conserved end residues are part of each CDR3. A D gene is named only where the DNA matches it firmly. Size is stated for part of the rows, as once, few or many counts, or as a class when the clone is expanded.

v_gene,abundance,j_gene,d_gene,CDR3nt,CDR3aa
TRBV5-1,once,TRBJ2-7,NA,TGCGCCAGCAGCTTAGCCGGGGGGCCCTACGAGCAGTACTTC,CASSLAGGPYEQYF
TRBV3-1/TRBV3-2,NA,TRBJ2-3,NA,TGTGCCAGCAGCCGAGCTGGAGGGCCAACAGATACGCAGTATTTT,CASSRAGGPTDTQYF
TRBV4-1,NA,TRBJ2-1,NA,TGCGCCAGCAGCCAATTAGACAATGAGCAGTTCTTC,CASSQLDNEQFF
TRBV9,NA,TRBJ2-2,TRBD1,TGTGCCAGCACCCGGAAAGGGGACAGGGTTCCATCCGGGGAGCTGTTTTTT,CASTRKGDRVPSGELFF
TRBV6-5,NA,TRBJ2-7,TRBD2,TGTGCCAGCAGTAAGCCGGGACTAGCGTACGAGCAGTACTTC,CASSKPGLAYEQYF
TRBV6-5,NA,TRBJ1-2,TRBD1,TGTGCCAGCCGTACAGGGGCCGGGGGTGGCTACACCTTC,CASRTGAGGGYTF
TRBV7-3,NA,TRBJ2-6,NA,TGTGCCAGCAGCTTCCCGGGTGGGGCCAACGTCCTGACTTTC,CASSFPGGANVLTF
TRBV7-2,NA,TRBJ2-1,NA,TGTGCCAGCAGCTTAGAAGCGTCCGATGAGCAGTTCTTC,CASSLEASDEQFF
TRBV12-3/TRBV12-4,NA,TRBJ2-7,TRBD2,TGTGCCAGCAGTTCGGGACTAGAGTACGAGCAGTACTTC,CASSSGLEYEQYF
TRBV7-3,NA,TRBJ2-3,TRBD2,TGTGCCAGCAGCTTATTGGGCCTGACTAGCGGGGGGTTAGATACGCAGTATTTT,CASSLLGLTSGGLDTQYF
TRBV2,NA,TRBJ1-1,NA,TGTGCCAGCAGTGAAGCTCAACGGGACACTGAAGCTTTCTTT,CASSEAQRDTEAFF
TRBV7-9,NA,TRBJ2-5,TRBD2,TGTGCCAGCAGCTCCGTGAGACTAGCGGCGCAGGAGACCCAGTACTTC,CASSSVRLAAQETQYF
TRBV20-1,few,TRBJ1-1,NA,TGCAGTGCTATTAGTACTGAAGCTTTCTTT,CSAISTEAFF
TRBV6-5,NA,TRBJ1-5,NA,TGTGCCAGCAGTTCGCTAAATCAGCCCCAGCATTTT,CASSSLNQPQHF
TRBV6-9,NA,TRBJ2-1,NA,TGTGCCAGCAGTTTTTTTGAGAGCTCCTACAATGAGCAGTTCTTC,CASSFFESSYNEQFF
TRBV2,NA,TRBJ1-5,NA,TGTGCCAGCAGTGACGGGGGATATAGCAATCAGCCCCAGCATTTT,CASSDGGYSNQPQHF
TRBV6-5,NA,TRBJ1-1,NA,TGTGCCAGCAGTTACGACACGTACACTGAAGCTTTCTTT,CASSYDTYTEAFF
TRBV2,NA,TRBJ2-2,TRBD2,TGTGCCAGCAGTCGGACTAGCGGGGAGCTGTTTTTT,CASSRTSGELFF
TRBV7-9,NA,TRBJ1-2,TRBD1,TGTGCCAGCAGCTTAGGGCCTCGGGACAGCTACTATGGCTACACCTTC,CASSLGPRDSYYGYTF
TRBV4-2,NA,TRBJ2-1,NA,TGTGCCAGCAGCCCGTCCGGGCTAGGGGACTACAATGAGCAGTTCTTC,CASSPSGLGDYNEQFF
TRBV7-2,NA,TRBJ1-2,NA,TGTGCCAGCAGCTTAGGAGTGTCCCTCGGGGGCTACACCTTC,CASSLGVSLGGYTF
TRBV20-1,NA,TRBJ1-6,TRBD1,TGCAGTGCTAGTCGGGACAGGGGTTATTCACCCCTCCACTTT,CSASRDRGYSPLHF
TRBV28,once,TRBJ1-1,NA,TGTGCCAGCAGCTCCAGGGTAACTGAAGCTTTCTTT,CASSSRVTEAFF
TRBV19,NA,TRBJ1-1,NA,TGTGCCAGTAGACAAGGGGTGGAAGCTTTCTTT,CASRQGVEAFF
TRBV19,NA,TRBJ2-3,TRBD2,TGTGCCAGTAGTATAAGGGGAGGGAGTCCGCCAGATACGCAGTATTTT,CASSIRGGSPPDTQYF
TRBV7-3,NA,TRBJ2-1,TRBD2,TGTGCCAGCAGCTTAACCGGACTAGCGGGGGGTGAGCAGTTCTTC,CASSLTGLAGGEQFF
TRBV5-1,NA,TRBJ2-1,TRBD2,TGCGCCAGCAGCTTGTTACTAGCGGGAGGGGGTGAGCAGTTCTTC,CASSLLLAGGGEQFF
TRBV27,NA,TRBJ2-2,TRBD1,TGTGCCAGCCAAACCGACAGGGTGGCCGGGGAGCTGTTTTTT,CASQTDRVAGELFF
TRBV15,NA,TRBJ1-5,NA,TGTGCCACCAGCAGAAGGACAGGCAATCAGCCCCAGCATTTT,CATSRRTGNQPQHF
TRBV19,few,TRBJ1-1,NA,TGTGCCAGTAGTATAGTGATCAGGAGCGGTGAAGCTTTCTTT,CASSIVIRSGEAFF
TRBV5-1,once,TRBJ2-5,TRBD2,TGCGCCAGCAGCCTAGGACTAGCACCTGTTGGGTATCAAGAGACCCAGTACTTC,CASSLGLAPVGYQETQYF
TRBV4-1,NA,TRBJ2-1,NA,TGCGCCAGCAGCCGCGGGGCCTACAATGAGCAGTTCTTC,CASSRGAYNEQFF
TRBV19,NA,TRBJ2-5,TRBD2,TGTGCCAGTAGTATAATGGGTAGCGGGGCGGAGACCCAGTACTTC,CASSIMGSGAETQYF
TRBV6-1,NA,TRBJ1-2,NA,TGTGCCAGCACCAAATTCGGGACTCTTGAAGGCTACACCTTC,CASTKFGTLEGYTF
TRBV3-1/TRBV3-2,once,TRBJ2-1,NA,TGTGCCAGCAGCCAGGCTCTAGGCGTTCTGGATGAGCAGTTCTTC,CASSQALGVLDEQFF
TRBV6-5,NA,TRBJ2-5,TRBD1,TGTGCCAGCAAACGGGACAGAACCCAAGAGACCCAGTACTTC,CASKRDRTQETQYF
TRBV23-1,NA,TRBJ1-1,TRBD1,TGCGCCAGCAGTCAATTTGGACAGGGCGAAGGGACTGAAGCTTTCTTT,CASSQFGQGEGTEAFF
TRBV19,NA,TRBJ2-3,NA,TGTGCCACCACGCCAGGGGGGAGCCCCACAGATACGCAGTATTTT,CATTPGGSPTDTQYF
TRBV19,NA,TRBJ1-1,TRBD1,TGTGCCACTGCTCGATCAGGGGGCACTGAAGCTTTCTTT,CATARSGGTEAFF
TRBV23-1,few,TRBJ1-2,NA,TGCGCCAGCAGTCCCCGCAGGGGCCTCGGGGGCTACACCTTC,CASSPRRGLGGYTF
TRBV30,NA,TRBJ1-6,NA,TGTGCCTGGGGCGTTAATAATTCACCCCTCCACTTT,CAWGVNNSPLHF
TRBV4-1,NA,TRBJ1-1,TRBD1,TGCGCCAGCAGCCAAGACCTCTCCTCCGGACAGGGAAGGGTGACTGAAGCTTTCTTT,CASSQDLSSGQGRVTEAFF
TRBV5-1,few,TRBJ1-2,NA,TGCGCCAGCAGCTTGGCGGGGGGTGACTATGGCTACACCTTC,CASSLAGGDYGYTF
TRBV7-9,NA,TRBJ2-3,TRBD2,TGTGCCAGCAGCTCTGGGACTAGCAAGAGCACAGATACGCAGTATTTT,CASSSGTSKSTDTQYF
TRBV21-1,NA,TRBJ1-2,NA,TGTGCCAGCAGCAAAGACAGGGTAGACTATGGCTACACCTTC,CASSKDRVDYGYTF
TRBV5-4,once,TRBJ2-5,TRBD1,TGTGCCAGCAGCAAAGGACAGGGTTCGCAAGAGACCCAGTACTTC,CASSKGQGSQETQYF
TRBV12-3/TRBV12-4,NA,TRBJ1-5,NA,TGTGCCAGCAGTTGGCAGGGCTATCAGCCCCAGCATTTT,CASSWQGYQPQHF
TRBV7-9,NA,TRBJ2-7,TRBD1,TGTGCCAGCCTTTCACAGGGGTACGAGCAGTACTTC,CASLSQGYEQYF
TRBV11-2,NA,TRBJ1-1,NA,TGTGCCAGCAGCTTTGGTCCGGGGAACACTGAAGCTTTCTTT,CASSFGPGNTEAFF
TRBV5-1,few,TRBJ2-3,TRBD2,TGCGCCAGCAGCTTACTAGCGGGCACAGATACGCAGTATTTT,CASSLLAGTDTQYF
TRBV5-1,NA,TRBJ1-1,TRBD1,TGCGCCAGCAGCTGGGACAGAGCACCCACTGAAGCTTTCTTT,CASSWDRAPTEAFF
TRBV4-1,NA,TRBJ2-2,NA,TGCGCCAGCAGCCTCCTTAGACTAAGAACTAACACCGGGGAGCTGTTTTTT,CASSLLRLRTNTGELFF
TRBV19,NA,TRBJ2-1,TRBD1,TGTGCCAGTAGTAGCCCCGGGACAGGTGGCCATGGGGAGTTCTTC,CASSSPGTGGHGEFF
TRBV6-1,NA,TRBJ2-1,NA,TGTGCCAGCAGTGAATCCGTCGGGAGTGCCAATGAGCAGTTCTTC,CASSESVGSANEQFF
TRBV4-1,NA,TRBJ1-2,TRBD1,TGCGCCAGCAGCCAGTCCGCGGGACAGATAAACTATGGCTACACCTTC,CASSQSAGQINYGYTF